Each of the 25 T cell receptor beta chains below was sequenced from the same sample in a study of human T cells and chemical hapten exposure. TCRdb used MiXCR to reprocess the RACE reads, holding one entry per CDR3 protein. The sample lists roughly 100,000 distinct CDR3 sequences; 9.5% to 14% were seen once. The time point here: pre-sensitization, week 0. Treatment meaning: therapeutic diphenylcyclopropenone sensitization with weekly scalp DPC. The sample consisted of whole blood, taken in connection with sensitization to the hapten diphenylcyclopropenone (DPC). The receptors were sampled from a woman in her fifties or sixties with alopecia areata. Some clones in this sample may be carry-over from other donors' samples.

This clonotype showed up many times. The CDR3 bases are TGCAGTGCGCCGAACCTCCAGGGGGCTGGGGAGCTGTTTTTT. It yields the protein CSAPNLQGAGELFF. The genes are TRBV20-1 and TRBJ2-2; TRBD1 matches at 8 bases. This CDR3 is 14 amino acids long. After removal of 6 bases from V and 8 bases from J, the junction contained 11 bases not matched to a gene. Germline CDR1 and CDR2: DFQATT and SNEGSKA (reference sequence).

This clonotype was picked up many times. This CDR3 reads CASSPRVARGYTF. The CDR3 DNA sequence: TGTGCCAGCAGCCCCAGGGTGGCTCGGGGCTACACCTTC. This chain uses TRBV7-9 with TRBJ1-2, with D possibly matching TRBD1 (5 bases). CDR3 size: 13 residues. Germline lookup yields CDR1 SEHNR and CDR2 FQNEAQ (reference sequence). Trimming stripped 5 bases from V and 8 bases from J, with 15 bases between.

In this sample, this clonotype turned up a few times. The CDR3 is CASSLRDYLLDEQYF. CDR3 DNA sequence: TGTGCCAGCAGCCTCCGGGACTACCTTTTAGACGAGCAGTACTTC. This chain joins TRBV6-6 and TRBJ2-7; TRBD2 matches at 7 bases. Germline V gene sequence: CDR1 MNHNY, CDR2 SVGAGI (reference sequence). V shed 6 bases, J shed 5 bases, and the junction held 13 bases outside the gene matches. CDR3 length: 15 amino acids.

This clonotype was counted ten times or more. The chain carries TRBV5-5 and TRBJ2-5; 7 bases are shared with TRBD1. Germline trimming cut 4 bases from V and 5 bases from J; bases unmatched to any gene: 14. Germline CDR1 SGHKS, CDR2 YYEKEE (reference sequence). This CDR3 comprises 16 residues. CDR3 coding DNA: TGTGCCAGCAGCGCCGGGACAGTCCTTGAGGGGGAGACCCAGTACTTC. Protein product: CASSAGTVLEGETQYF.

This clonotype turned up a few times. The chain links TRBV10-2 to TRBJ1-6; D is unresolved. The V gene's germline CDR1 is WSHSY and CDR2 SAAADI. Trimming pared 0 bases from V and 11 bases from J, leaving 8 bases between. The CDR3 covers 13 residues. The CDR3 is CASSESIEAPLHF. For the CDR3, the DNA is TGCGCCAGCAGTGAGTCGATAGAAGCACCCCTCCACTTT.

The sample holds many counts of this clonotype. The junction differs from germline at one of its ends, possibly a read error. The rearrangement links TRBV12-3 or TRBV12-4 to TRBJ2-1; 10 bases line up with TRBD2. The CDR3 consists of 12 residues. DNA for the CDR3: TGTGCCAGCAGTTCGCAGCGGGGGGGCCAGCTCTTC. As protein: CASSSQRGGQLF.

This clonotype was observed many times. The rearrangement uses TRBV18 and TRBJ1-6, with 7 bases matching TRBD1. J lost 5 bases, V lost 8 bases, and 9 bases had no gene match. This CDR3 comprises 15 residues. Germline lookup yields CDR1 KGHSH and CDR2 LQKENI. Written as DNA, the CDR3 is TGTGCCAGCGCCATCGGGACAGAAAATAATTCACCCCTCCACTTT. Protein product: CASAIGTENNSPLHF. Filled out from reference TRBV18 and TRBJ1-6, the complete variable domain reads NAGVMQNPRHLVRRRGQEARLRCSPMKGHSHVYWYRQLPEEGLKFMVYLQKENIIDESGMPKERFSAEFPKEGPSILRIQQVVRGDSAAYFCASAIGTENNSPLHFGNGTRLTVT.

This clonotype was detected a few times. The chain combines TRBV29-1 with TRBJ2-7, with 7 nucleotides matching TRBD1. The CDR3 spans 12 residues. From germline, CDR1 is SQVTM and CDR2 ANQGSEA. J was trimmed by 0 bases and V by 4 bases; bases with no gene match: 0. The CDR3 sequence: CSVGDSSYEQYF. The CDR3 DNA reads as TGCAGCGTTGGGGACAGCTCCTACGAGCAGTACTTC.

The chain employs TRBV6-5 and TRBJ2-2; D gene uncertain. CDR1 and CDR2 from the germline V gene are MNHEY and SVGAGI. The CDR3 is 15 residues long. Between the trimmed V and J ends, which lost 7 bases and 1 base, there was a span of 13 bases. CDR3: CASILHWGNTGELFF. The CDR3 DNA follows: TGTGCCAGCATCCTCCATTGGGGGAACACCGGGGAGCTGTTTTTT.

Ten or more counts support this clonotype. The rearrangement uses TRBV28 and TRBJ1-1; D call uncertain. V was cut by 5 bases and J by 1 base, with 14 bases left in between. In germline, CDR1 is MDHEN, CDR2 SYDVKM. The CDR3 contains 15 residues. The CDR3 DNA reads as TGTGCCAGCAGTCCCGTGGACCAATGGAACACTGAAGCTTTCTTT. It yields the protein CASSPVDQWNTEAFF.

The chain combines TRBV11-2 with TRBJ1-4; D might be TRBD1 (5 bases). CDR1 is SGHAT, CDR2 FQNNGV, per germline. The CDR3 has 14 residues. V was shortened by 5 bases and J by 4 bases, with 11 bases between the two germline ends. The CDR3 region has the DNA TGTGCCAGCAGCACCGGGACCCATAATGAAAAACTGTTTTTT. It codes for CASSTGTHNEKLFF.

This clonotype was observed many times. The CDR3 DNA sequence: TGTGCCAGCAGCTTAGCCAGAGGGCAGGTAAACGTTGAGACCCAGTACTTC. The encoded protein is CASSLARGQVNVETQYF. The V gene is TRBV7-9, the J gene TRBJ2-5; D is perhaps TRBD2 (5 bases). The CDR3 covers 17 residues. The V end lost 0 bases, the J end lost 5 bases, and 19 bases lay between the germline ends. From germline, CDR1 is SEHNR and CDR2 FQNEAQ (reference sequence).

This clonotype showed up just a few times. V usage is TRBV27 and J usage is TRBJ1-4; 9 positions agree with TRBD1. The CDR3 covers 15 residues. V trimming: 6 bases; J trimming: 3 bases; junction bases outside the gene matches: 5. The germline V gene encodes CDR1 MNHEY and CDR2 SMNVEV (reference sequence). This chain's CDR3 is CASSRDRVANEKLFF. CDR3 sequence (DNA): TGTGCCAGCAGCCGGGACAGGGTGGCTAATGAAAAACTGTTTTTT. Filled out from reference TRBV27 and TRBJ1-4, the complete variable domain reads EAQVTQNPRYLITVTGKKLTVTCSQNMNHEYMSWYRQDPGLGLRQIYYSMNVEVTDKGDVPEGYKVSRKEKRNFPLILESPSPNQTSLYFCASSRDRVANEKLFFGSGTQLSVL.

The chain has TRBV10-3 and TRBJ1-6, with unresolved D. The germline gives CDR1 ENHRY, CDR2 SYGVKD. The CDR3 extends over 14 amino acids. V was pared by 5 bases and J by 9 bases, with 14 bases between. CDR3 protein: CAISLQAGGSPLHF. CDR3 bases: TGTGCCATCAGTCTCCAGGCCGGCGGTTCACCCCTCCACTTT.

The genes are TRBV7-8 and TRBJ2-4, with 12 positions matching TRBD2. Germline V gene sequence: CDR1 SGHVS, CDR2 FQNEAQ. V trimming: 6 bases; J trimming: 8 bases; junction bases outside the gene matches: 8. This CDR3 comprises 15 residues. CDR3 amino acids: CASRASGGAADIQYF. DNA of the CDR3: TGTGCCAGCAGAGCTAGCGGGGGGGCCGCGGACATTCAGTACTTC.

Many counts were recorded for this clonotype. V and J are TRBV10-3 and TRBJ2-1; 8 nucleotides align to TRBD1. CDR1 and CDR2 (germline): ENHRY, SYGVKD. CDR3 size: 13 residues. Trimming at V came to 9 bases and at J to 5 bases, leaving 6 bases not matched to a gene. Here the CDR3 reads CAIWTGTDNEQFF. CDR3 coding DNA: TGTGCCATTTGGACAGGGACCGACAATGAGCAGTTCTTC.

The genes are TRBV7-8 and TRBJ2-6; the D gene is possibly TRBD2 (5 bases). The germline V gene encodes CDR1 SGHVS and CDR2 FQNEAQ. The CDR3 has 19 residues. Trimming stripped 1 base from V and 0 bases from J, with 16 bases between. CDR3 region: CASSLVLVVLASGANVLTF. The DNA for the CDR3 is TGTGCCAGCAGCTTAGTATTGGTCGTTCTAGCCTCTGGGGCCAACGTCCTGACTTTC. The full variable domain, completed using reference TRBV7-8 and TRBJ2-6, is GAGVSQSPRYKVAKRGQDVALRCDPISGHVSLFWYQQALGQGPEFLTYFQNEAQLDKSGLPSDRFFAERPEGSVSTLKIQRTQQEDSAVYLCASSLVLVVLASGANVLTFGAGSRLTVL.

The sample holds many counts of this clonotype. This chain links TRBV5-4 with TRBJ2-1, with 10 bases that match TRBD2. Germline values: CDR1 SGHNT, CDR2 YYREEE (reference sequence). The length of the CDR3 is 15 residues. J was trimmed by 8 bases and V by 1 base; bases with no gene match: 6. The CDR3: CASSLSAGGQYEQFF. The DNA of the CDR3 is TGTGCCAGCAGCTTGTCAGCGGGGGGGCAATATGAGCAGTTCTTC. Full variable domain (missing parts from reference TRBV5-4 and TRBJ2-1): ETGVTQSPTHLIKTRGQQVTLRCSSQSGHNTVSWYQQALGQGPQFIFQYYREEENGRGNFPPRFSGLQFPNYSSELNVNALELDDSALYLCASSLSAGGQYEQFFGPGTRLTVL.

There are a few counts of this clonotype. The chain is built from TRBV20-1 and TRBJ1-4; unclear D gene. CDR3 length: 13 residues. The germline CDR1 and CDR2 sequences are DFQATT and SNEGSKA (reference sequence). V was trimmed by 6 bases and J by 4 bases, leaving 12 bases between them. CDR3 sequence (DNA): TGCAGTGCAGTGTCAGAGGGTAATGAAAAACTGTTTTTT. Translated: CSAVSEGNEKLFF.

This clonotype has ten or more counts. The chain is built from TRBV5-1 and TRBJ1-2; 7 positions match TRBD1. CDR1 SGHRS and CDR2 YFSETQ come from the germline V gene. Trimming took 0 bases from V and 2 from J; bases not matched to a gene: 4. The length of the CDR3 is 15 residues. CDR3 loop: CASSLDLTGNYGYTF. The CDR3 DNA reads TGCGCCAGCAGCTTGGACCTGACAGGGAACTATGGCTACACCTTC.

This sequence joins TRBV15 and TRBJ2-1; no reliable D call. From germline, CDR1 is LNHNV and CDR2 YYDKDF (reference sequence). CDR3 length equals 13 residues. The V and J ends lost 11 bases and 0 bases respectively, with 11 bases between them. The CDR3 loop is CAFQESSYNEQFF. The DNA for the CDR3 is TGTGCCTTCCAGGAGAGCTCCTACAATGAGCAGTTCTTC.

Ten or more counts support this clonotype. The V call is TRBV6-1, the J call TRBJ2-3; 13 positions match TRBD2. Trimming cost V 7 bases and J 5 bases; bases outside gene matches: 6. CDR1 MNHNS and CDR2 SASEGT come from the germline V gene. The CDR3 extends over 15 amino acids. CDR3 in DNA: TGTGCCAGCAACCCTGGACTAGCGGGGGAAGATACGCAGTATTTT. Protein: CASNPGLAGEDTQYF.

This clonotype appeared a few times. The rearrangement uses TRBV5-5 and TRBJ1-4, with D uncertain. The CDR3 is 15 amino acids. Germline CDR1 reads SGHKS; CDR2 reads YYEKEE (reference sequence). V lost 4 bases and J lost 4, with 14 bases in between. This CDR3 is CASSLTLRSNEKLFF. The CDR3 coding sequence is TGTGCCAGCAGCCTGACCCTGAGGAGTAATGAAAAACTGTTTTTT.

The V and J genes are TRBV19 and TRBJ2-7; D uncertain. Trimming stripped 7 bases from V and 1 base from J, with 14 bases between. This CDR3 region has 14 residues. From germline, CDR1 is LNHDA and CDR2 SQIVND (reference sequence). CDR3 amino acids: CASNRQWSSYEQYF. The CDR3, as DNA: TGTGCCAGTAACCGACAATGGTCGTCCTACGAGCAGTACTTC. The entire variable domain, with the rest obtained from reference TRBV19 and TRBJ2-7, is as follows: DGGITQSPKYLFRKEGQNVTLSCEQNLNHDAMYWYRQDPGQGLRLIYYSQIVNDFQKGDIAEGYSVSREKKESFPLTVTSAQKNPTAFYLCASNRQWSSYEQYFGPGTRLTVT.

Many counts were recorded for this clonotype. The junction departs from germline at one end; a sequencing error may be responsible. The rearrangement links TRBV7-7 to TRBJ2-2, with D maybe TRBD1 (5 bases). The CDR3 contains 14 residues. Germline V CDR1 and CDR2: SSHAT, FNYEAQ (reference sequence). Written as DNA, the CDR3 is TGTGCTAGCAGCCTTGGACAGAACACCGGGGAGCTGTTTTTT. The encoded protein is CASSLGQNTGELFF.